Listed below are T cell receptor beta chains from one sample, sequenced in a study of blood T cells in healthy people across ages. MiXCR was run by TCRdb on the 5' RACE reads, yielding one entry per CDR3 protein. The data show about 800,000 distinct CDR3 sequences, roughly 50% seen once. The sequenced sample consisted of blood. All receptors derive from a man younger than 40 in good health. CDR3s include the opening cysteine and the closing phenylalanine or tryptophan. D genes are given only for firm matches. Rows may omit the clone size; those that give it use once, few, many or a size class.

-,TRBV5-5,TRBJ2-2,-,CASSLELAAGELFF,TGTGCCAGCAGCTTGGAGCTGGCGGCCGGGGAGCTGTTTTTT
-,TRBV2,TRBJ2-5,TRBD2,CASKKGGETQYF,TGTGCCAGCAAAAAGGGAGGGGAGACCCAGTACTTC
-,TRBV5-5,TRBJ2-5,TRBD2,CASSIGTSYVNEQYF,TGTGCCAGCAGCATAGGGACTAGCTATGTCAATGAGCAGTACTTC
-,TRBV29-1,TRBJ2-7,-,CSALNRDVVTYEQYF,TGCAGCGCCCTAAACCGGGACGTCGTCACCTACGAGCAGTACTTC
few,TRBV5-1,TRBJ2-5,TRBD1,CASSSLTGTDYNEQYF,TGCGCCAGCAGCTCGCTAACCGGGACAGACTACAATGAGCAGTACTTC
-,TRBV3-1,TRBJ2-5,TRBD2,CASSPRTSGGVVETQYF,TGTGCCAGCAGCCCTCGGACTAGCGGGGGGGTGGTGGAGACCCAGTACTTC
-,TRBV5-1,TRBJ1-4,-,CASSLVPRENEKLFF,TGCGCCAGCAGCTTGGTGCCCAGGGAGAATGAAAAACTGTTTTTT
-,TRBV20-1,TRBJ1-1,-,CSAPKGGGTEAFF,TGCAGTGCTCCCAAGGGGGGGGGCACTGAAGCTTTCTTT
-,TRBV2,TRBJ2-1,-,CASKRDTYNEQFF,TGTGCCAGCAAACGGGACACCTACAATGAGCAGTTCTTC
-,TRBV29-1,TRBJ2-3,-,CSVDHRDGDTQYF,TGCAGCGTTGACCACAGGGACGGAGATACGCAGTATTTT
few,TRBV12-3/TRBV12-4,TRBJ2-7,TRBD1,CASSLRDRGFHEQYF,TGTGCCAGCTCTCTCCGGGACAGGGGTTTCCACGAGCAGTACTTC
-,TRBV15,TRBJ1-2,-,CATSRDYAMNYGYTF,TGTGCCACCAGCAGAGATTATGCGATGAATTATGGCTACACCTTC
-,TRBV6-5,TRBJ2-5,TRBD2,CASSPGLAVDLETQYF,TGTGCCAGCAGTCCCGGACTAGCGGTTGATCTAGAGACCCAGTACTTC
many,TRBV6-5,TRBJ1-2,-,CASSYGEGGYTF,TGTGCCAGCAGTTACGGGGAAGGGGGCTACACCTTC
-,TRBV7-9,TRBJ2-1,-,CASTPSLRVEQFF,TGTGCCAGCACCCCGTCCCTTAGGGTTGAGCAGTTCTTC
-,TRBV7-2,TRBJ2-1,-,CASSLDGGPNNEQFF,TGTGCCAGCAGCTTAGACGGGGGGCCTAACAATGAGCAGTTCTTC
many,TRBV7-2,TRBJ2-7,-,CASKEAGSLSYEQYF,TGTGCCAGCAAAGAGGCAGGGTCTTTAAGCTACGAGCAGTACTTC
-,TRBV20-1,TRBJ2-3,-,CSAIRGNTDTQYF,TGCAGTGCTATACGAGGGAACACAGATACGCAGTATTTT
-,TRBV5-1,TRBJ2-7,-,CASRPTVQGCEQYF,TGCGCCAGCAGGCCAACCGTTCAGGGGTGCGAGCAGTACTTC
-,TRBV6-2/TRBV6-3,TRBJ2-7,-,CASSATGSNREQYF,TGTGCCAGCAGTGCAACAGGGTCGAATCGCGAGCAGTACTTC
few,TRBV29-1,TRBJ2-1,TRBD2,CSVPRGGHEQFF,TGCAGCGTCCCGCGGGGGGGACATGAGCAGTTCTTC
-,TRBV28,TRBJ2-1,-,CASRVPGLGYNEQFF,TGTGCCAGCAGAGTTCCGGGACTGGGTTATAATGAGCAGTTCTTC
-,TRBV10-3,TRBJ2-3,TRBD2,CATSTSGNADTQYF,TGTGCCACCTCGACTAGCGGGAACGCAGATACGCAGTATTTT
-,TRBV30,TRBJ2-7,TRBD1,CAWSPGQGYEQYF,TGTGCCTGGAGTCCAGGACAGGGGTACGAGCAGTACTTC
-,TRBV6-5,TRBJ1-6,-,CASTRTGSGNSPLHF,TGTGCCAGCACACGGACGGGGTCAGGAAATTCACCCCTCCACTTT
-,TRBV6-1,TRBJ2-1,-,CASRPSNEQFF,TGTGCCAGCAGGCCTAGCAATGAGCAGTTCTTC
-,TRBV11-3,TRBJ2-1,-,CASSSAWTAPYNEQFF,TGTGCCAGCAGCTCCGCCTGGACAGCTCCTTACAATGAGCAGTTCTTC
-,TRBV2,TRBJ2-2,-,CASIPGPNTGELFF,TGTGCCAGCATTCCAGGGCCAAACACCGGGGAGCTGTTTTTT
-,TRBV4-3,TRBJ2-1,TRBD1,CASSPRVRDRNHEQFF,TGCGCCAGCAGCCCAAGAGTAAGGGACAGGAATCATGAGCAGTTCTTC
-,TRBV18,TRBJ1-4,-,CASSPAVGAVHEKLFF,TGTGCCAGCTCACCAGCGGTTGGGGCGGTACATGAAAAACTGTTTTTT
-,TRBV7-2,TRBJ2-5,TRBD2,CASSLAGGRSQYF,TGTGCCAGCAGCTTAGCCGGGGGGAGGTCCCAGTACTTC
-,TRBV30,TRBJ2-7,-,CAWKKVRGSYEQYF,TGTGCCTGGAAGAAGGTCAGGGGTTCCTACGAGCAGTACTTC
few,TRBV5-6,TRBJ2-5,-,CASTSGRGGTQYF,TGTGCCAGCACCTCCGGTCGAGGAGGGACCCAGTACTTC
-,TRBV27,TRBJ1-1,-,CASSSWGLTEAFF,TGTGCCAGCAGTTCTTGGGGGCTGACTGAAGCTTTCTTT
-,TRBV6-5,TRBJ2-7,-,CASASPASRSYEQYF,TGTGCCAGCGCGTCCCCGGCTAGCAGATCCTACGAGCAGTACTTC
-,TRBV9,TRBJ2-3,-,CASSVPGTDTQYF,TGTGCCAGCAGCGTCCCAGGCACAGATACGCAGTATTTT
once,TRBV25-1,TRBJ1-6,-,CASSEWAGSPLHF,TGTGCCAGCAGTGAATGGGCGGGATCACCCCTCCACTTT
-,TRBV14,TRBJ2-3,-,CASSQERFRGRTDTQYF,TGTGCCAGCAGCCAAGAAAGATTCCGGGGCCGTACAGATACGCAGTATTTT
-,TRBV12-3/TRBV12-4,TRBJ2-3,TRBD1,CASRTTGQAASGTQYF,TGTGCCAGCAGAACAACCGGACAGGCGGCCTCGGGTACGCAGTATTTT
once,TRBV10-2,TRBJ2-7,-,CASSEFRITTYEQYF,TGCGCCAGCAGTGAGTTCCGGATTACAACCTACGAGCAGTACTTC
-,TRBV14,TRBJ2-7,TRBD1,CASSSQGAKNEQYF,TGTGCCAGCAGCAGCCAGGGGGCAAAGAACGAGCAGTACTTC